Listed below are T cell receptor beta chains from one sample, sequenced in a study of blood T cell repertoires in COVID-19. Produced via immunoSEQ multiplex PCR; TCRdb's table is partial and in-frame only. The sample holds fewer than 250,000 clones, 75% to 90% seen once. Sequencing used peripheral blood. The receptor source for this set is a man aged 25-40 years with acute or convalescent COVID-19. Each CDR3 is given with its conserved first and last residue. D genes are given only for firm matches. Only part of the rows carry a size: once, few, many, or a class if the clone is expanded.

j_call clone_size v_call d_call cdr3_nt cdr3_aa
TRBJ1-1 . TRBV30 . TGTGCCTGGGGCCGGGGTTTGAACACTGAAGCTTTCTTT CAWGRGLNTEAFF
TRBJ2-1 . TRBV29-1 . TGCAGCGTTGGGCGGTGGAATGAGCAGTTCTTC CSVGRWNEQFF
TRBJ2-5 once TRBV28 . TGTGCCAGCAGTCGACTAGTAGACGAGACCCAGTACTTC CASSRLVDETQYF
TRBJ1-6 few TRBV2 . TGTGCCAGCAGTGAACGTGACATACCTTTTCCCCTCCACTTT CASSERDIPFPLHF
TRBJ2-6 . TRBV15 TRBD1 TGTGCCACCAGCAGGAGGGACAGGTTACTCTCTGGGGCCAACGTCCTGACTTTC CATSRRDRLLSGANVLTF
TRBJ2-2 once TRBV14 . TGTGCCAGCAGCCAAGTAGGCCGGGGGAACACCGGGGAGCTGTTTTTT CASSQVGRGNTGELFF
TRBJ2-1 . TRBV25-1 . TGTGCCAGCAGTGACAGGGACTTCGCCTACAATGAGCAGTTCTTC CASSDRDFAYNEQFF
TRBJ2-3 . TRBV3-1/TRBV3-2 . TGTGCCAGCAGCCAAAATGGGCCGGATACGCAGTATTTT CASSQNGPDTQYF
TRBJ1-1 . TRBV11-2 TRBD1 TGTGCCAGCAGCTCCCGCGCGACAGGGATGAACACTGAAGCTTTCTTT CASSSRATGMNTEAFF
TRBJ2-5 . TRBV28 . TGTGCCAGCAGTGCTCACCTCGGGACAACCATAAACCAAGGCCAGTACTTC CASSAHLGTTINQGQYF
TRBJ2-3 . TRBV6-5 . TGTGCCAGCACTGCCCACCGGGGCACAGATACGCAGTATTTT CASTAHRGTDTQYF
TRBJ2-3 . TRBV6-1 TRBD1 TGTGCCAGCAGTGCCTGGGACAGGGCGAAGTCAGATACGCAGTATTTT CASSAWDRAKSDTQYF
TRBJ1-5 . TRBV2 . TGTGCCAGCAGTGAAATCAGAAGTAATCAGCCCCAGCATTTT CASSEIRSNQPQHF
TRBJ1-5 once TRBV28 . TGTGCCAGCAGTTTATGGACGCCGGGTTACAATCAGCCCCAGCATTTT CASSLWTPGYNQPQHF
TRBJ1-6 once TRBV3-1/TRBV3-2 TRBD1 TGTGCCAGCAGCCCACAGGGGGCTCATTATAATTCACCCCTCCACTTT CASSPQGAHYNSPLHF
TRBJ2-5 . TRBV7-7 TRBD2 TGTGCTAGCAGCTTTAGCGGGGTTGGAGAGACCCAGTACTTC CASSFSGVGETQYF
TRBJ1-5 . TRBV4-1 . TGCGCCAGCAGCCGGACAGAAAATCAGCCCCAGCATTTT CASSRTENQPQHF
TRBJ2-7 once TRBV28 . TGTGCCAGCAGTTTTCGGGCGGGAGAGCAGTACTTC CASSFRAGEQYF
TRBJ1-1 . TRBV30 . TGTGCCTGGAGCGAGGGTTCGGGGTTACGGGCTTTCTTT CAWSEGSGLRAFF
TRBJ2-5 . TRBV9 . TGTGCCAGCAGCGCCCCCGGGACATCGAGGACCCAGTACTTC CASSAPGTSRTQYF
TRBJ2-1 . TRBV7-6 TRBD2 TGTGCCAGCAGCCCCGGCTGGGCGGGAGAACTCTACAATGAGCAGTTCTTC CASSPGWAGELYNEQFF
TRBJ2-1 . TRBV6-5 . TGTGCCAGCAGCCGAAGCGGGTTCTACAATGAGCAGTTCTTC CASSRSGFYNEQFF
TRBJ1-2 . TRBV19 TRBD1 TGTGCCAGTTGGGACAGGGGGGTTTCTGGCTACACCTTC CASWDRGVSGYTF
TRBJ2-5 . TRBV6-6 . TGTGCCAGCACCCAGACTAGTAGGGGGGGCCAGTACTTC CASTQTSRGGQYF
TRBJ1-1 few TRBV19 . TGTGCCAGTAGTACGCGACAGGCGAATGAAGCTTTCTTT CASSTRQANEAFF
TRBJ1-5 . TRBV3-1/TRBV3-2 . TGTGCCAGCAGCCAAGCGTGGGGGGGTCAGCCCCAGCATTTT CASSQAWGGQPQHF
TRBJ2-2 once TRBV30 . TGTGCCTGGAGTGTACGGCAGGGGCGCGGCACCGGGGAGCTGTTTTTT CAWSVRQGRGTGELFF